The entry that follows covers one T cell receptor (beta chain) sequence. The germline V gene has CDR1 SGHAT and CDR2 FQNNGV. The CDR3 is made up of 17 amino acids. The V end lost 5 bases, the J end lost 0 bases, and 14 bases lay between the germline ends. These data originate in a study of T cell changes during pregnancy in multiple sclerosis. Profiling relied on immunoSEQ multiplex PCR, and the TCRdb table lists in-frame clones only, not all of them. The sample has tens of thousands of clones, about 92% seen once. The sequence derives from a female donor with multiple sclerosis, enrolled in a pregnancy study. This sequence joins TRBV11-2 and TRBJ2-6; D may be TRBD2 (6 bases). The sample consisted of peripheral blood, taken in the first trimester of pregnancy. DNA for the CDR3: TGTGCCAGCAGCGTACCTGGGGGGACCTCTGGGGCCAACGTCCTGACTTTC. This codes for CASSVPGGTSGANVLTF.